A selection of T cell receptor beta chains follows, all from one sample in a study of CD8 T cells in Susac syndrome. In TCRdb, the immunoSEQ multiplex PCR reads were re-called with MiXCR into one record per CDR3 protein. This table holds 150,000 to 200,000 distinct CDR3 sequences, 93% found once. The specimen sequenced was CD4+ T cells from PBMCs. Receptors originate from a human donor with multiple sclerosis. CDR3s include the opening cysteine and the closing phenylalanine or tryptophan. The D gene is left open where the match is weak. Only part of the rows carry a size: once, few, many, or a class if the clone is expanded.

j_gene: TRBJ1-2; d_gene: -; abundance: -; len: 16; v_gene: TRBV4-3; CDR3aa: CASSQAPAGLNYGYTF; CDR3nt: TGCGCCAGCAGCCAAGCCCCAGCGGGACTTAACTATGGCTACACCTTC
j_gene: TRBJ1-4; d_gene: -; abundance: once; len: 14; v_gene: TRBV19; CDR3aa: CASRGRNKGEKLFF; CDR3nt: TGTGCCAGTAGGGGACGGAATAAAGGTGAAAAACTGTTTTTT
j_gene: TRBJ2-2; d_gene: -; abundance: -; len: 14; v_gene: TRBV5-1; CDR3aa: CASSEGSSTGELFF; CDR3nt: TGCGCCAGCAGCGAAGGGAGTAGCACCGGGGAGCTGTTTTTT
j_gene: TRBJ1-1; d_gene: -; abundance: -; len: 12; v_gene: TRBV12-3/TRBV12-4; CDR3aa: CASRGMNTEAFF; CDR3nt: TGTGCCAGCAGGGGCATGAACACTGAAGCTTTCTTT
j_gene: TRBJ2-7; d_gene: TRBD1; abundance: -; len: 14; v_gene: TRBV2; CDR3aa: CASEGTGASYEQYF; CDR3nt: TGTGCCTCAGAGGGGACAGGGGCCTCTTACGAGCAGTACTTC
j_gene: TRBJ2-2; d_gene: TRBD1; abundance: -; len: 16; v_gene: TRBV5-1; CDR3aa: CASSRWDRTNTGELFF; CDR3nt: TGCGCCAGCAGCCGGTGGGACAGGACGAACACCGGGGAGCTGTTTTTT
j_gene: TRBJ2-7; d_gene: TRBD2; abundance: -; len: 13; v_gene: TRBV30; CDR3aa: CAWSPGLAGEQYF; CDR3nt: TGTGCCTGGAGCCCGGGACTAGCGGGTGAGCAGTACTTC
j_gene: TRBJ1-2; d_gene: -; abundance: -; len: 15; v_gene: TRBV20-1; CDR3aa: CSAPFLGGPNYGYTF; CDR3nt: TGCAGTGCCCCATTCCTCGGAGGACCTAACTATGGCTACACCTTC
j_gene: TRBJ1-2; d_gene: -; abundance: -; len: 14; v_gene: TRBV7-2; CDR3aa: CASSSIEFGYGYTF; CDR3nt: TGTGCCAGCAGTTCCATAGAGTTTGGCTATGGCTACACCTTC
j_gene: TRBJ2-7; d_gene: TRBD1; abundance: -; len: 15; v_gene: TRBV7-2; CDR3aa: CASSEYAGGSYEQYF; CDR3nt: TGTGCCAGCAGCGAGTATGCAGGGGGATCCTACGAGCAGTACTTC
j_gene: TRBJ1-2; d_gene: TRBD1; abundance: -; len: 15; v_gene: TRBV28; CDR3aa: CASSIPPGTGYGYTF; CDR3nt: TGTGCCAGCAGTATCCCCCCCGGGACAGGGTATGGCTACACCTTC
j_gene: TRBJ2-1; d_gene: TRBD2; abundance: -; len: 16; v_gene: TRBV6-2/TRBV6-3; CDR3aa: CASSSPGLAGYNEQFF; CDR3nt: TGTGCCAGCAGTTCGCCGGGACTAGCGGGGTACAATGAGCAGTTCTTC
j_gene: TRBJ2-5; d_gene: TRBD1; abundance: -; len: 14; v_gene: TRBV18; CDR3aa: CASSSGQIQETQYF; CDR3nt: TGTGCCAGCTCATCGGGACAGATCCAAGAGACCCAGTACTTC
j_gene: TRBJ1-1; d_gene: -; abundance: -; len: 11; v_gene: TRBV30; CDR3aa: CAWSRSTEAFF; CDR3nt: TGTGCCTGGAGTCGTTCAACTGAAGCTTTCTTT
j_gene: TRBJ1-5; d_gene: TRBD1; abundance: -; len: 16; v_gene: TRBV6-6; CDR3aa: CASSYSVGTGIQPQHF; CDR3nt: TGTGCCAGCAGTTACTCTGTGGGGACAGGGATTCAGCCCCAGCATTTT
j_gene: TRBJ1-5; d_gene: -; abundance: -; len: 16; v_gene: TRBV4-1; CDR3aa: CASSQATGTTNQPQHF; CDR3nt: TGCGCCAGCAGCCAGGCTACCGGGACAACTAATCAGCCCCAGCATTTT
j_gene: TRBJ1-1; d_gene: -; abundance: -; len: 15; v_gene: TRBV6-5; CDR3aa: CASSYFQTRGTEAFF; CDR3nt: TGTGCCAGCAGTTACTTTCAGACGCGGGGCACTGAAGCTTTCTTT
j_gene: TRBJ1-2; d_gene: TRBD1; abundance: -; len: 14; v_gene: TRBV20-1; CDR3aa: CSASTGALNYGYTF; CDR3nt: TGCAGTGCTTCTACAGGGGCCCTCAACTATGGCTACACCTTC
j_gene: TRBJ2-2; d_gene: -; abundance: -; len: 16; v_gene: TRBV19; CDR3aa: CASSSAPDRNTGELFF; CDR3nt: TGTGCCAGTAGTTCGGCCCCCGACAGGAACACCGGGGAGCTGTTTTTT
j_gene: TRBJ2-7; d_gene: -; abundance: -; len: 13; v_gene: TRBV6-6; CDR3aa: CASSNGHSYEQYF; CDR3nt: TGTGCCAGCTCGAACGGACACTCCTACGAGCAGTACTTC
j_gene: TRBJ1-1; d_gene: -; abundance: -; len: 13; v_gene: TRBV18; CDR3aa: CASSPDLDTEAFF; CDR3nt: TGTGCCAGCTCACCGGACTTGGACACTGAAGCTTTCTTT
j_gene: TRBJ2-7; d_gene: -; abundance: -; len: 15; v_gene: TRBV7-3; CDR3aa: CASSRGGAKPYEQYF; CDR3nt: TGTGCCAGCAGCCGCGGTGGGGCGAAACCCTACGAGCAGTACTTC
j_gene: TRBJ2-5; d_gene: -; abundance: once; len: 16; v_gene: TRBV6-1; CDR3aa: CASSEQAGGIQETQYF; CDR3nt: TGTGCCAGCAGTGAACAGGCAGGCGGTATCCAAGAGACCCAGTACTTC
j_gene: TRBJ2-1; d_gene: -; abundance: -; len: 13; v_gene: TRBV7-3; CDR3aa: CASSIQGYGEQFF; CDR3nt: TGTGCCAGCAGCATCCAGGGTTACGGTGAGCAGTTCTTC
j_gene: TRBJ1-5; d_gene: TRBD1; abundance: -; len: 13; v_gene: TRBV2; CDR3aa: CASSAGGKQPQHF; CDR3nt: TGTGCCAGCAGTGCAGGGGGCAAGCAGCCCCAGCATTTT
j_gene: TRBJ2-7; d_gene: TRBD2; abundance: -; len: 14; v_gene: TRBV5-1; CDR3aa: CASSFGTSGAEQYF; CDR3nt: TGCGCCAGCAGCTTCGGGACTAGCGGGGCCGAGCAGTACTTC
j_gene: TRBJ1-1; d_gene: TRBD1; abundance: -; len: 13; v_gene: TRBV12-3/TRBV12-4; CDR3aa: CASQDRGQTEAFF; CDR3nt: TGTGCCAGCCAGGACAGGGGGCAAACTGAAGCTTTCTTT
j_gene: TRBJ2-7; d_gene: TRBD2; abundance: once; len: 18; v_gene: TRBV3-1; CDR3aa: CASSQDLRLAGSSYEQYF; CDR3nt: TGTGCCAGCAGCCAAGATCTCCGACTAGCGGGGTCCTCCTACGAGCAGTACTTC
j_gene: TRBJ2-7; d_gene: TRBD2; abundance: once; len: 12; v_gene: TRBV6-2/TRBV6-3; CDR3aa: CATSGMRYEQYF; CDR3nt: TGTGCCACCAGCGGGATGAGGTACGAGCAGTACTTC
j_gene: TRBJ2-5; d_gene: -; abundance: -; len: 13; v_gene: TRBV5-6; CDR3aa: CASSGGTGETQYF; CDR3nt: TGTGCCAGCAGCGGGGGGACTGGGGAGACCCAGTACTTC
j_gene: TRBJ2-7; d_gene: -; abundance: -; len: 12; v_gene: TRBV7-3; CDR3aa: CASSPDTGEQYF; CDR3nt: TGTGCCAGCAGCCCAGATACGGGAGAGCAGTACTTC
j_gene: TRBJ2-7; d_gene: -; abundance: -; len: 15; v_gene: TRBV9; CDR3aa: CASSVEQGGRTEQYF; CDR3nt: TGTGCCAGCAGCGTAGAACAGGGTGGGAGGACCGAGCAGTACTTC
j_gene: TRBJ2-5; d_gene: -; abundance: -; len: 13; v_gene: TRBV5-1; CDR3aa: CASSLRSQETQYF; CDR3nt: TGCGCCAGCAGCTTAAGGAGTCAGGAGACCCAGTACTTC
j_gene: TRBJ2-1; d_gene: TRBD2; abundance: -; len: 15; v_gene: TRBV20-1; CDR3aa: CSAPPLAGVRNEQFF; CDR3nt: TGCAGTGCTCCCCCCCTAGCGGGAGTTCGGAATGAGCAGTTCTTC
j_gene: TRBJ2-3; d_gene: -; abundance: -; len: 14; v_gene: TRBV20-1; CDR3aa: CSARESGSTDTQYF; CDR3nt: TGCAGTGCTAGAGAGAGCGGGAGCACAGATACGCAGTATTTT
j_gene: TRBJ1-4; d_gene: -; abundance: -; len: 14; v_gene: TRBV6-6; CDR3aa: CASREQGGDEKLFF; CDR3nt: TGTGCCAGCAGGGAGCAGGGCGGGGATGAAAAACTGTTTTTT
j_gene: TRBJ2-1; d_gene: TRBD1; abundance: -; len: 14; v_gene: TRBV5-1; CDR3aa: CASSSRQGANEQFF; CDR3nt: TGCGCCAGCAGCTCCCGACAGGGGGCCAATGAGCAGTTCTTC
j_gene: TRBJ2-3; d_gene: -; abundance: -; len: 16; v_gene: TRBV5-1; CDR3aa: CASSLGAGLPQGTQYF; CDR3nt: TGCGCCAGCAGCTTGGGGGCGGGTCTACCCCAGGGTACGCAGTATTTT
j_gene: TRBJ1-1; d_gene: -; abundance: few; len: 13; v_gene: TRBV12-3/TRBV12-4; CDR3aa: CASSLRRGTEAFF; CDR3nt: TGTGCCAGCAGTTTACGAAGGGGTACTGAAGCTTTCTTT
j_gene: TRBJ2-3; d_gene: -; abundance: -; len: 15; v_gene: TRBV7-9; CDR3aa: CASSRTLGFADTQYF; CDR3nt: TGTGCCAGCAGCCGTACCCTGGGGTTTGCAGATACGCAGTATTTT
j_gene: TRBJ2-5; d_gene: TRBD1; abundance: -; len: 14; v_gene: TRBV13; CDR3aa: CASSTGQGQETQYF; CDR3nt: TGTGCCAGCAGCACTGGACAGGGTCAAGAGACCCAGTACTTC
j_gene: TRBJ2-5; d_gene: -; abundance: -; len: 13; v_gene: TRBV24-1; CDR3aa: CATSALSSETQYF; CDR3nt: TGTGCCACCAGTGCCCTCAGCTCGGAGACCCAGTACTTC
j_gene: TRBJ2-1; d_gene: -; abundance: -; len: 14; v_gene: TRBV15; CDR3aa: CATSRDYVAREQFF; CDR3nt: TGTGCCACCAGCAGAGATTACGTCGCACGTGAGCAGTTCTTC
j_gene: TRBJ2-2; d_gene: -; abundance: once; len: 14; v_gene: TRBV12-3/TRBV12-4; CDR3aa: CASSISGRTGELFF; CDR3nt: TGTGCCAGCAGTATCAGCGGGCGCACCGGGGAGCTGTTTTTT
j_gene: TRBJ1-2; d_gene: -; abundance: -; len: 13; v_gene: TRBV30; CDR3aa: CAWIGGGGYGYTF; CDR3nt: TGTGCCTGGATCGGAGGGGGTGGCTATGGCTACACCTTC
j_gene: TRBJ2-7; d_gene: -; abundance: -; len: 14; v_gene: TRBV5-1; CDR3aa: CASRRGRDTYEQYF; CDR3nt: TGCGCCAGCAGACGGGGCAGGGATACCTACGAGCAGTACTTC
j_gene: TRBJ1-1; d_gene: -; abundance: -; len: 14; v_gene: TRBV9; CDR3aa: CASSVWEGDTEAFF; CDR3nt: TGTGCCAGCAGCGTGTGGGAGGGGGACACTGAAGCTTTCTTT
j_gene: TRBJ2-3; d_gene: TRBD2; abundance: -; len: 15; v_gene: TRBV3-1; CDR3aa: CASSLIAGFEDTQYF; CDR3nt: TGTGCCAGCAGCCTAATAGCGGGGTTTGAAGATACGCAGTATTTT
j_gene: TRBJ2-7; d_gene: -; abundance: -; len: 17; v_gene: TRBV3-1; CDR3aa: CASSQGWGQGSSYEQYF; CDR3nt: TGTGCCAGCAGCCAAGGGTGGGGGCAGGGTAGCTCCTACGAGCAGTACTTC
j_gene: TRBJ1-5; d_gene: TRBD1; abundance: -; len: 16; v_gene: TRBV20-1; CDR3aa: CSAGGTGMGINQPQHF; CDR3nt: TGCAGTGCTGGAGGGACAGGGATGGGGATCAATCAGCCCCAGCATTTT
j_gene: TRBJ2-5; d_gene: -; abundance: -; len: 14; v_gene: TRBV3-1; CDR3aa: CASSPPSSQETQYF; CDR3nt: TGTGCCAGCAGCCCCCCATCGAGCCAAGAGACCCAGTACTTC
j_gene: TRBJ1-3; d_gene: -; abundance: -; len: 14; v_gene: TRBV6-5; CDR3aa: CASSSILSGNTIYF; CDR3nt: TGTGCCAGCAGTTCCATCCTCTCTGGAAACACCATATATTTT
j_gene: TRBJ2-5; d_gene: -; abundance: -; len: 13; v_gene: TRBV12-3/TRBV12-4; CDR3aa: CASSLGGDGTQYF; CDR3nt: TGTGCCAGCAGTTTGGGGGGAGATGGGACCCAGTACTTC
j_gene: TRBJ2-7; d_gene: -; abundance: -; len: 15; v_gene: TRBV29-1; CDR3aa: CSAAEGPGPSYEQYF; CDR3nt: TGCAGCGCCGCCGAGGGGCCGGGTCCCAGCTACGAGCAGTACTTC
j_gene: TRBJ1-1; d_gene: -; abundance: -; len: 13; v_gene: TRBV30; CDR3aa: CAWRGQGNTEAFF; CDR3nt: TGTGCCTGGAGGGGACAAGGGAACACTGAAGCTTTCTTT